This is a list of T cell receptor beta chains from one sample in a study of shared clonotypes between healthy human individuals. Produced via immunoSEQ multiplex PCR; TCRdb's table is partial and in-frame only. The data hold roughly 2.6 million clones, with around nine tenths observed a single time. What was sequenced was naive CD4+ T cells sorted from blood. These TCRs come from a man between 18 and 29 years old in good health. The CDR3 runs from the conserved cysteine through the conserved F or W. The order of the fields is V gene, CDR3 length, J gene, D gene, clone size, CDR3 DNA, CDR3 protein. A D gene is named only where the DNA matches it firmly. The size entry is marked missing in some rows and otherwise reads once, few, many or a size class.

V gene: TRBV4-1
CDR3 length: 18
J gene: TRBJ2-1
D gene: .
clone size: .
CDR3 DNA: TGCGCCAGCAGCCTGGCACAGGGTACCACATACTCCTACAATGAGCAGTTCTTC
CDR3 protein: CASSLAQGTTYSYNEQFF

V gene: TRBV6-1
CDR3 length: 13
J gene: TRBJ1-1
D gene: .
clone size: .
CDR3 DNA: TGTGCCAGCAGTCAAAATACAGTAACTGAAGCTTTCTTT
CDR3 protein: CASSQNTVTEAFF

V gene: TRBV7-9
CDR3 length: 11
J gene: TRBJ2-7
D gene: .
clone size: .
CDR3 DNA: TGTGCCAGCAGCTCCAAAGGGGGAGAGGACTTC
CDR3 protein: CASSSKGGEDF

V gene: TRBV9
CDR3 length: 13
J gene: TRBJ2-2
D gene: .
clone size: .
CDR3 DNA: TGTGCCAGCAGCGTAGGGGGAGTCGGGGAGCTGTTTTTT
CDR3 protein: CASSVGGVGELFF

V gene: TRBV6-6
CDR3 length: 15
J gene: TRBJ2-7
D gene: .
clone size: .
CDR3 DNA: TGTGCCAGCAGTTTCACGGACCCCCAAGGCTACGAGCAGTACTTC
CDR3 protein: CASSFTDPQGYEQYF

V gene: TRBV5-1
CDR3 length: 18
J gene: TRBJ2-7
D gene: TRBD1
clone size: .
CDR3 DNA: TGCGCCAGCAGCTTACAGGACAGGGTAGGGGCTGGCTCCTACGAGCAGTACTTC
CDR3 protein: CASSLQDRVGAGSYEQYF

V gene: TRBV2
CDR3 length: 14
J gene: TRBJ2-3
D gene: .
clone size: .
CDR3 DNA: TGTGCCAGCAGCCCGGGTGGGTTGACGGATACGCAGTATTTT
CDR3 protein: CASSPGGLTDTQYF

V gene: TRBV19
CDR3 length: 14
J gene: TRBJ1-5
D gene: .
clone size: .
CDR3 DNA: TGTGCCAGTAGTATCCTGGATAGCAATCAGCCCCAGCATTTT
CDR3 protein: CASSILDSNQPQHF

V gene: TRBV7-2
CDR3 length: 15
J gene: TRBJ2-3
D gene: .
clone size: .
CDR3 DNA: TGTGCCAGCAGCAAGCCGGCCGGACTCGCAGATACGCAGTATTTT
CDR3 protein: CASSKPAGLADTQYF

V gene: TRBV5-1
CDR3 length: 14
J gene: TRBJ1-1
D gene: .
clone size: .
CDR3 DNA: TGCGCCAGCAGCTTGGGCCTCCCCGGAACTGAAGCTTTCTTT
CDR3 protein: CASSLGLPGTEAFF

V gene: TRBV5-1
CDR3 length: 14
J gene: TRBJ1-2
D gene: TRBD1
clone size: .
CDR3 DNA: TGCGCCAGCAGCCCAACGACAGGGAACTATGGCTACACCTTC
CDR3 protein: CASSPTTGNYGYTF

V gene: TRBV19
CDR3 length: 15
J gene: TRBJ1-1
D gene: .
clone size: few
CDR3 DNA: TGTGCCAGTAGTATAGTAGCAGCCATGAACACTGAAGCTTTCTTT
CDR3 protein: CASSIVAAMNTEAFF

V gene: TRBV27
CDR3 length: 15
J gene: TRBJ2-1
D gene: .
clone size: .
CDR3 DNA: TGTGCCAGCATAGGGGGAGAACTCTCCTACAATGAGCAGTTCTTC
CDR3 protein: CASIGGELSYNEQFF

V gene: TRBV5-4
CDR3 length: 15
J gene: TRBJ2-5
D gene: TRBD2
clone size: .
CDR3 DNA: TGTGCCAGCAGGCAGGTGGGCGGGGGGCAAGAGACCCAGTACTTC
CDR3 protein: CASRQVGGGQETQYF

V gene: TRBV4-1
CDR3 length: 14
J gene: TRBJ1-1
D gene: .
clone size: .
CDR3 DNA: TGCGCCAGCAGCCAAGATAACAGCAACACTGAAGCTTTCTTT
CDR3 protein: CASSQDNSNTEAFF

V gene: TRBV5-1
CDR3 length: 15
J gene: TRBJ2-7
D gene: .
clone size: .
CDR3 DNA: TGCGCCAGCAGCTTTAGTAGTGTGAGCCTCCACGAGCAGTACTTC
CDR3 protein: CASSFSSVSLHEQYF

V gene: TRBV6-5
CDR3 length: 12
J gene: TRBJ1-4
D gene: .
clone size: .
CDR3 DNA: TGTGCCAGCCATTCTCCGGGGGGGACACTGTTTTTT
CDR3 protein: CASHSPGGTLFF

V gene: TRBV6-5
CDR3 length: 15
J gene: TRBJ2-5
D gene: .
clone size: .
CDR3 DNA: TGTGCCAGCAGTTCGACGGGCGAAGGACAAGAGACCCAGTACTTC
CDR3 protein: CASSSTGEGQETQYF

V gene: TRBV7-2
CDR3 length: 15
J gene: TRBJ1-5
D gene: .
clone size: .
CDR3 DNA: TGTGCCAGCAGCTTAGCGTCAGGAGGTTATCAGCCCCAGCATTTT
CDR3 protein: CASSLASGGYQPQHF

V gene: TRBV5-1
CDR3 length: 19
J gene: TRBJ2-1
D gene: TRBD2
clone size: .
CDR3 DNA: TGCGCCAGCAGCCCCATATCATTAATCGGGGGGGCATCCTACAATGAGCAGTTCTTC
CDR3 protein: CASSPISLIGGASYNEQFF

V gene: TRBV6-6
CDR3 length: 13
J gene: TRBJ1-1
D gene: .
clone size: .
CDR3 DNA: TGTGCCAGCAGTTACTCTATGAACACTGAAGCTTTCTTT
CDR3 protein: CASSYSMNTEAFF

V gene: TRBV27
CDR3 length: 14
J gene: TRBJ1-1
D gene: .
clone size: .
CDR3 DNA: TGTGCCAGCAGTTTAAAGAGTTCGAACACTGAAGCTTTCTTT
CDR3 protein: CASSLKSSNTEAFF

V gene: TRBV5-1
CDR3 length: 17
J gene: TRBJ2-2
D gene: TRBD1
clone size: .
CDR3 DNA: TGCGCCAGCAGCTTGAAGGGACAGGGGGCGAACACCGGGGAGCTGTTTTTT
CDR3 protein: CASSLKGQGANTGELFF

V gene: TRBV5-4
CDR3 length: 15
J gene: TRBJ2-5
D gene: .
clone size: .
CDR3 DNA: TGTGCCAGCAGCTCCGGAGTTAAAATTCAAGAGACCCAGTACTTC
CDR3 protein: CASSSGVKIQETQYF

V gene: TRBV5-5
CDR3 length: 16
J gene: TRBJ2-1
D gene: TRBD1
clone size: .
CDR3 DNA: TGTGCCAGCAGCTTGGCGGTAGACAGGGGCTACAATGAGCAGTTCTTC
CDR3 protein: CASSLAVDRGYNEQFF

V gene: TRBV15
CDR3 length: 17
J gene: TRBJ2-5
D gene: .
clone size: .
CDR3 DNA: TGTGCCACCAGCAGAGTTGGACACCCGAGCCTACAAGAGACCCAGTACTTC
CDR3 protein: CATSRVGHPSLQETQYF

V gene: TRBV6-5
CDR3 length: 14
J gene: TRBJ1-2
D gene: .
clone size: .
CDR3 DNA: TGTGCCAGCAGTGGGATTGAAGCTCCCTATGGCTACACCTTC
CDR3 protein: CASSGIEAPYGYTF

V gene: TRBV28
CDR3 length: 13
J gene: TRBJ1-5
D gene: .
clone size: .
CDR3 DNA: TGTGCCAGCAGTTTGGTCGGCAATCAGCCCCAGCATTTT
CDR3 protein: CASSLVGNQPQHF

V gene: TRBV5-1
CDR3 length: 15
J gene: TRBJ2-7
D gene: .
clone size: .
CDR3 DNA: TGCGCCAGCAGCTTGGTCGGCAGGGCCGCCTACGAGCAGTACTTC
CDR3 protein: CASSLVGRAAYEQYF

V gene: TRBV30
CDR3 length: 15
J gene: TRBJ2-1
D gene: TRBD2
clone size: .
CDR3 DNA: TGTGCCTGGAGTGGAGGACTAGTCTCCTACAATGAGCAGTTCTTC
CDR3 protein: CAWSGGLVSYNEQFF

V gene: TRBV5-1
CDR3 length: 17
J gene: TRBJ2-7
D gene: TRBD2
clone size: .
CDR3 DNA: TGCGCCAGCAGCGAATTCTCCGGGACTAGCGTTTCCTACGAGCAGTACTTC
CDR3 protein: CASSEFSGTSVSYEQYF

V gene: TRBV2
CDR3 length: 15
J gene: TRBJ2-7
D gene: TRBD2
clone size: .
CDR3 DNA: TGTGCCAGCAGGCAGGAGACTAGCGGGGTCTTCGAGCAGTACTTC
CDR3 protein: CASRQETSGVFEQYF

V gene: TRBV11-2
CDR3 length: 13
J gene: TRBJ1-2
D gene: TRBD1
clone size: .
CDR3 DNA: TGTGCCAGCAGCTTAGCAGGGGGCTATGGCTACACCTTC
CDR3 protein: CASSLAGGYGYTF

V gene: TRBV4-1
CDR3 length: 14
J gene: TRBJ1-1
D gene: .
clone size: .
CDR3 DNA: TGCGCCAGCAGCCATCCCAATTCCGGGACTGAAGCTTTCTTT
CDR3 protein: CASSHPNSGTEAFF

V gene: TRBV2
CDR3 length: 15
J gene: TRBJ2-1
D gene: TRBD1
clone size: .
CDR3 DNA: TGTGCCAGCAGTGACCCCTTGGGACAGTACAATGAGCAGTTCTTC
CDR3 protein: CASSDPLGQYNEQFF

V gene: TRBV19
CDR3 length: 13
J gene: TRBJ2-5
D gene: .
clone size: .
CDR3 DNA: TGTGCCAGTGCGAGGGGTGTATCAGAGACCCAGTACTTC
CDR3 protein: CASARGVSETQYF

V gene: TRBV4-3
CDR3 length: 17
J gene: TRBJ2-5
D gene: TRBD2
clone size: .
CDR3 DNA: TGCGCCAGCAGTATTGGACTAGCGGAAAGATACCAAGAGACCCAGTACTTC
CDR3 protein: CASSIGLAERYQETQYF

V gene: TRBV28
CDR3 length: 15
J gene: TRBJ2-7
D gene: TRBD1
clone size: .
CDR3 DNA: TGTGCCAGCAGTCAACAGGGGGCCGGGACCTACGAGCAGTACTTC
CDR3 protein: CASSQQGAGTYEQYF

V gene: TRBV19
CDR3 length: 14
J gene: TRBJ2-5
D gene: .
clone size: .
CDR3 DNA: TGTGCCAGTAGTACCTCCCCGGGAGCAGAGACCCAGTACTTC
CDR3 protein: CASSTSPGAETQYF

V gene: TRBV5-1
CDR3 length: 18
J gene: TRBJ1-1
D gene: .
clone size: .
CDR3 DNA: TGCGCCAGCAGCTTGGTGGGGGCGCCCCAGGAATGGGGCCGTTGGGCTTTCTTT
CDR3 protein: CASSLVGAPQEWGRWAFF